This T cell receptor beta chain was identified during a study of blood T cell repertoires in COVID-19. The assay was immunoSEQ multiplex PCR, and TCRdb's table has in-frame clones only and misses some. The data hold 70,000 or so clones, with around 86% observed a single time. CDR3 length: 17 residues. The germline V gene encodes CDR1 MGHDK and CDR2 SYGVNS. V was shortened by 0 bases and J by 4 bases, with 16 bases between the two germline ends. J is TRBJ2-1 and V is TRBV25-1, with a tentative D call TRBD2 (5 bases). The sequenced sample consisted of peripheral blood. The sequence came from a young woman with acute or convalescent COVID-19. The CDR3: CASSEYGGRSRYNEQFF. The DNA for the CDR3 is TGTGCCAGCAGTGAATATGGTGGGAGATCCCGATACAATGAGCAGTTCTTC. Full variable domain (outside the CDR3, taken from reference TRBV25-1 and TRBJ2-1): EADIYQTPRYLVIGTGKKITLECSQTMGHDKMYWYQQDPGMELHLIHYSYGVNSTEKGDLSSESTVSRIRTEHFPLTLESARPSHTSQYLCASSEYGGRSRYNEQFFGPGTRLTVL.